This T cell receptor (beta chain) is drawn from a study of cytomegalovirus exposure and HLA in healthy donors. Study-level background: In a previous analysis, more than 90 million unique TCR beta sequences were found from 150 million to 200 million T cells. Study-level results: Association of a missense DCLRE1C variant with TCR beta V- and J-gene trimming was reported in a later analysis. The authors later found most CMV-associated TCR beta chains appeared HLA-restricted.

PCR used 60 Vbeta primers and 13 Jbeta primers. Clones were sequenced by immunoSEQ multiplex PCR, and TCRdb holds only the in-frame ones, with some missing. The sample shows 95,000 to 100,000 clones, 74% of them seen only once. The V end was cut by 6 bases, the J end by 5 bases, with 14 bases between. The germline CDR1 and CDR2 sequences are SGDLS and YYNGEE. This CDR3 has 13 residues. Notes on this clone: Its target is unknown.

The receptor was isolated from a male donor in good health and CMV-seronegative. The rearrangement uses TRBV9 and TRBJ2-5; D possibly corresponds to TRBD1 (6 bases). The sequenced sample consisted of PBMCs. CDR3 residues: CASNKQGGETQYF. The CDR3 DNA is TGTGCCAGCAATAAACAGGGCGGGGAGACCCAGTACTTC.